This is a list of T cell receptor beta chains from one sample in a study of cytotoxic CD8 clonotypes in ibrutinib-treated CLL. Clones were read by immunoSEQ multiplex PCR, and TCRdb kept only the in-frame ones, dropping some. The profile shows 250,000 to 350,000 clones, approximately 76% of them singletons. The sample in question was PBMCs, obtained at disease progression, from a patient treated with ibrutinib. The receptors were sampled from a human donor with chronic lymphocytic leukemia. CDR3s leave out the opening cysteine and the closing phenylalanine or tryptophan.

>TRBJ1-1|TRBV19
ASRAAAVENTEAF
>TRBJ2-5|TRBV20-1
SAREGETQY
>TRBJ1-6|TRBV9
ASSGGGVGSPLH
>TRBJ2-5|TRBV6-1
ASRVRVRGETQY
>TRBJ1-3|TRBV10-2
ASSDYSLSGNTIY
>TRBJ2-2|TRBV29-1
SVGTGELF
>TRBJ2-3|TRBV7-5
ARSLWGTGQTDTQY
>TRBJ2-5|TRBV7-2
ASSPRDRPRETQY
>TRBJ2-7|TRBV6-5
ASSSTTYEQY
>TRBJ1-4|TRBV7-9
ASSSGRTNEKLF
>TRBJ2-7|TRBV7-8
ASSLPRQGQYEQY
>TRBJ2-2|TRBV6-5
ASSQYAPTAGELF
>TRBJ1-5|TRBV28
ASSFFSFNNQPQH
>TRBJ2-7|TRBV5-4
ASSFGLGGPYEQY
>TRBJ1-5|TRBV11-2
ASSLGTGWGNQPQH
>TRBJ2-7|TRBV7-2
ASTKNGGPYEQY